This T cell receptor (beta chain) was sequenced in a study of cytomegalovirus exposure and HLA in healthy donors. Turning to the study itself: Sequencing of about 179 million T cells in an earlier analysis found some 100 million unique TCR beta sequences. Findings of the study overall: Later on, an analysis found that several of the most significant clusters appeared to be linked to common viral pathogens, which included parvovirus B19.

CDR1 is SNHLY and CDR2 is FYNNEI in the germline V gene. The CDR3 length is 13 residues. The V end lost 2 bases, the J end lost 2 bases, and 4 bases lay between the germline ends. The PCR made use of 60 Vbeta and 13 Jbeta primers. Only in-frame clones appear in the TCRdb table, and some are missing; sequencing was by immunoSEQ multiplex PCR. The sample contains roughly 180,000 clones, 70% to 80% of which appear only once. About this clone itself: Its antigen is currently unknown.

The sequencing input was PBMCs. This clonotype was sampled from a woman aged 30 to 39 in good health and CMV-seropositive. The chain has TRBV2 and TRBJ2-1; D is ambiguous. This chain's CDR3 is CASSEIAYNEQFF. CDR3 bases: TGTGCCAGCAGTGAAATAGCCTACAATGAGCAGTTCTTC.